This TCR beta chain was sequenced in a study of T cells after yellow fever vaccination. A 5'RACE template-switching step, the method used to make TCR cDNA, added a universal primer site and UMIs. TCRdb re-derived calls from the 5' RACE reads in MiXCR, one entry per CDR3 protein. The top ten hold 15% to 20% of the sample, which has more than 300,000 distinct CDR3 sequences, 3.5% to 5% seen once. The V end lost 6 bases, the J end lost 5 bases, and 10 bases lay between the germline ends. Looked up from germline, CDR1 is SEHNR and CDR2 is FQNEAQ (reference sequence). This CDR3 has 13 residues. The chain uses TRBV7-9 and TRBJ2-2; D gene unclear. Material: PBMCs, obtained 15 days after the yellow fever booster vaccination. The origin of this receptor is a man between 18 and 35 years old who received the YFV17D yellow fever vaccine. Here the CDR3 reads CASRSEWTGELFF. The CDR3 bases are TGTGCCAGCAGGTCTGAGTGGACCGGGGAGCTGTTTTTT.